This T cell receptor (beta chain) came from a study of T cell responses to AZD1222 COVID-19 vaccine (dated by TCRdb to the early 2020s). Concerning the study at large: AZD1222 recipients with second doses at about 4 weeks or about 12 weeks were pooled, because spike-specific TCR depth and breadth did not differ between schedules. Enrollment into the trials was organized by age into subgroups of 18-55, 56-69 and 70-plus years, and those subgroups contained roughly 150, 30 and 60 TCR-sequenced participants, respectively. A total of approximately 250 trial participants underwent TCR sequencing, of whom nearly 210 had received two doses of AZD1222 and some 25 had received two doses of the MenACWY control vaccine.

The CDR3 regions of human TCRbeta chains were analyzed by immunosequencing. In the paper's pipeline: TCRs in the repertoires were compared against a reference library of SARS-CoV-2-specific TCRs that had been generated with the MIRA antigen-specificity platform. Breadth meant the fraction of unique TCRs that were SARS-CoV-2-associated, whereas depth meant the fraction of total T cells that were SARS-CoV-2-associated. Using the MIRA data, each spike-specific TCR was mapped to the spike region that the TCR reacts to and placed in a CD4 or CD8 class. Log10-transformed breadth and depth values were compared by one-way ANOVA with Sidak's multiple comparisons tests. This is the immuneACCESS table as TCRdb keeps it, with only in-frame sequences that have V and J called. A part of the clones is gone; compared with another copy, unresolved V genes explain less than half, and the rest is unexplained. From that table come the V and J calls and clone size; the DNA was used to work out D and trimming. This sample gives roughly 120,000 clones in total; over 90% of them show up just once. Over 6.5% of the sample is in the top ten clones.

What the work shows at the level of the full study, not this receptor alone: CD4 TCRs associated with the vaccine covered the entire spike protein, and the dominant responses were in regions 160-218 and 743-854. Conclusions about previously exposed vaccinees are limited because only six or seven AZD1222 recipients were SARS-CoV-2 seropositive at baseline. Reportedly, almost half of the unique spike-specific TCRs recognized epitopes lying outside the regions that are mutated in the B.1.351 and B.1.1.7 variants. Because no samples from the day 14 peak response were available, repertoires could be characterized only after the peak T cell response. Participants were mostly white British and included more females than males, and it was suggested by the authors that clonal diversity may have been underestimated. The 56-69-year group was small, and its depth increase did not reach significance, likely because of low power. After two AZD1222 doses, both the breadth and the depth of spike-specific TCRs were significantly higher than at day 0 and than in MenACWY recipients.

Looking up the germline V gene yields CDR1 SGHRS and CDR2 YFSETQ. V sheds 2 bases and J sheds 3 bases, leaving 9 bases between their ends. The CDR3 measures 13 amino acids from cysteine to phenylalanine. Only the CDR3 part of the read is kept: 39 bases, read in frame from the first base. The sample's time point, from its label and the paper: baseline before first vaccination. The vaccinee samples were drawn from two UK trials, COV001 and COV002, one of which was a single-blind randomized controlled phase 2/3 trial testing AZD1222 (ChAdOx1 nCoV-19) in healthy adults. For TCRbeta chain sequencing, PBMC samples from trial participants were taken at day 0 and at day 28 after the second dose. As to this clone: It lacks a known antigen. One base away there is no much larger clone; base qualities are not given.

Recombination joined TRBV5-1 with TRBJ2-7, and perhaps TRBD1 as D gene, on 6 matching bases. The specimen was peripheral blood, collected on day 0 of AZD1222 vaccination. The receptor's source is an adult in good health. In nucleotide form, the sequence is TGCGCCAGCAGCTTAGGGGGTTACTACGAGCAGTACTTC. It translates as CASSLGGYYEQYF. Reference TRBV5-1 and TRBJ2-7 genes cover what lies past the CDR3, so the full variable domain is KAGVTQTPRYLIKTRGQQVTLSCSPISGHRSVSWYQQTPGQGLQFLFEYFSETQRNKGNFPGRFSGRQFSNSRSEMNVSTLELGDSALYLCASSLGGYYEQYFGPGTRLTVT.